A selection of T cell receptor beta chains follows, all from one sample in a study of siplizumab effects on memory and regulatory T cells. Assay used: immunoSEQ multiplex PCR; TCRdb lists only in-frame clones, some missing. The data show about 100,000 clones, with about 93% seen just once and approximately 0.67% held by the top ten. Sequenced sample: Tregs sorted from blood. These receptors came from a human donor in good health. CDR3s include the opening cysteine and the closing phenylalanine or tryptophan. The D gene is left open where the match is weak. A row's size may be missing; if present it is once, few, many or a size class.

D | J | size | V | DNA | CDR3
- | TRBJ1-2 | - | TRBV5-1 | TGCGCCAGCAGCGGGCCGGCCGGTGATGGCTACACCTTC | CASSGPAGDGYTF
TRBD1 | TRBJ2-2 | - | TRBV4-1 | TGCGCCAGCAGCCAAGCCTGGACAGGCGGCGCCGGGGAGCTGTTTTTT | CASSQAWTGGAGELFF
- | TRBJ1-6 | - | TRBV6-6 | TGTGCCAGCAATCGCCTGGGGCAGGGTAATTCACCCCTCCACTTT | CASNRLGQGNSPLHF
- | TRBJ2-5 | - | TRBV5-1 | TGCGCCAGCAGCTTGGCCAGGGGGGAAGAGACCCAGTACTTC | CASSLARGEETQYF
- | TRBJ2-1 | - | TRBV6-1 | TGTGCCAGCCGCTATGTGGGGGGGCTGGGTGAGCAGTTCTTC | CASRYVGGLGEQFF
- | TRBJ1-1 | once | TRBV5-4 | TGTGCCAGCACCGTAGGACCTCATTTGCAGAACACTGAAGCTTTCTTT | CASTVGPHLQNTEAFF
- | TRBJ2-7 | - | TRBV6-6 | TGTGCCAGCAGTTTCAAAGGGCCTCTGATTACTTTTGTGCAGTACTTC | CASSFKGPLITFVQYF
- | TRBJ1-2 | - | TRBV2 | TGTGCCAGCAGTGAAGAGGGGCAGGGAGTCTATGGCTACACCTTC | CASSEEGQGVYGYTF
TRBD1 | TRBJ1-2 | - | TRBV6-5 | TGTGCCAGCAGGCTAGGACAGGGATTATATGGCTACACCTTC | CASRLGQGLYGYTF
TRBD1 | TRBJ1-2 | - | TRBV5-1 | TGCGCCAGCAGCTTGGCCTTTACAGGGGAATATGGCTACACCTTC | CASSLAFTGEYGYTF
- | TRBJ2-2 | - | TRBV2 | TGTGCCAGCAGTATAGGGGGGAATGACGGGGAGCTGTTTTTT | CASSIGGNDGELFF
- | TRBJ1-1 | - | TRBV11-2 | TGTGCCAGCAGCTCCGGTTTTCATGGGGACACTGAAGCTTTCTTT | CASSSGFHGDTEAFF
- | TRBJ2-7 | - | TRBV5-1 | TGCGCCAGCAGCCTGGTAGAGGGCGAGCAGTACTTC | CASSLVEGEQYF
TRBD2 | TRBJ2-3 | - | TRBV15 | TGTGCCACCAGCAGAGATGGAGGTAGCGGGGTTTTCACTTTCACAGATACGCAGTATTTT | CATSRDGGSGVFTFTDTQYF
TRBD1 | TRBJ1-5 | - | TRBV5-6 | TGTGCCAGCAGAAAGACAGGGGGCGTCGGTCAGCCCCAGCATTTT | CASRKTGGVGQPQHF
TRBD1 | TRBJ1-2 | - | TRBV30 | TGTGCCTGGAGTGTAGGGACAGGGCCTTGGAATGGCTACACCTTC | CAWSVGTGPWNGYTF
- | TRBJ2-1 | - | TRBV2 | TGTGCCAGCAAACTAGCCAATGAGCAGTTCTTC | CASKLANEQFF
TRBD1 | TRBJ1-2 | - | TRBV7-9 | TGTGCCAGCAGCTTAGGGACCGGGACAGGAGATAACTATGGCTACACCTTC | CASSLGTGTGDNYGYTF
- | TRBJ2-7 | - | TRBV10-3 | TGTGCCATCGCGAGTTCCGAGCAGTACTTC | CAIASSEQYF
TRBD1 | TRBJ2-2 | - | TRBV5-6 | TGTGCCAGCAGCGGTGGACAGGGTATCAACACCGGGGAGCTGTTTTTT | CASSGGQGINTGELFF
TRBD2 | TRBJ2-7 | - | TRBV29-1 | TGCAGCGTTGAAGTTGCTAGCGGGGGGGGTACCTACGAGCAGTACTTC | CSVEVASGGGTYEQYF
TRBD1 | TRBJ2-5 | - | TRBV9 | TGTGCCAGCAGCGTAGCTGTGGGACAGGGTGGAGAGACCCAGTACTTC | CASSVAVGQGGETQYF
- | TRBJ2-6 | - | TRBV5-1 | TGCGCCAGCAGCTTCGGCTCTGGGGCCAACGTCCTGACTTTC | CASSFGSGANVLTF
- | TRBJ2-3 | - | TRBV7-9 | TGTGCCAGCAGCTTGGCCTCGTTCTCAGATACGCAGTATTTT | CASSLASFSDTQYF